This T cell receptor beta chain was recovered during a study of CD8+CD57+ T cells in acquired aplastic anemia (dated by TCRdb to about 2018). Some background on the complete study: Extracted DNA from sorted CD4+ and CD8+ cells averaged 3.2 ug, ranging from roughly 0.19 to 27.4 ug. CD8+CD57+ expansion was defined as frequency above the mean frequency observed in healthy subjects. Results the study describes overall, beyond this receptor: Around 27 CD8+ CDR3 sequences were shared between patients and controls but appeared highly expressed in patients and within their immunodominant clones. CD8+ Simpson's diversity did not differ significantly between patients and healthy controls (P=0.060).

Patients chosen for sequencing had shown expansion of CD8+CD57+ cells by flow cytometry. All patients had severe acquired aplastic anemia diagnosed by International Study of Aplastic Anemia and Agranulocytosis and Camitta criteria. No patient had received any therapy when blood was sampled. The study deep-sequenced TCR repertoires of sorted CD4+ and CD8+ blood T cells from severe aplastic anemia patients and healthy subjects. In the USA, patient enrollment took place under clinicaltrials.gov protocols 00001620, 01623167, 00001397, 00071045, 00081523 and 00961064. Ficoll-Paque density gradient centrifugation was used to isolate peripheral blood mononuclear cells. Before DNA extraction, CD4+ and CD8+ T cells were sorted by FACS or by magnetic beads. Profiling of TCR beta VDJ combinations and CDR3 sequences used genomic DNA as the template. TCR repertoire sequencing was run on an Illumina HiSeq 2000. The authors' analysis ran thus. Repertoire assessment relied on Simpson's diversity index, CDR3 size and DJ length profiles, and TRBV/TRBJ rearrangement plots. The immunodominant clone was defined as the most abundant DNA sequence in deep sequencing data. CDR3 amino acid sequences were screened for sharing across subjects and were compared with published repertoires and the VDJdb database. Through fastp at Q25 and MiXCR, TCRdb rebuilt clones from the public reads, retaining in-frame beta chains. Under each unique CDR3 protein, matching rows form one entry showing the most common genes and DNA. None of the V and J calls come from the authors' own analysis; TCRdb made them. Here the sample has some 200,000 distinct CDR3 sequences; 55% to 65% occur a single time. About 60% of the sample comes from the top ten.

Reading the germline V gene gives CDR1 SGHVS and CDR2 FQNEAQ. Deletion took 2 bases off V and 6 bases off J, with a span of 12 bases between the germline ends. The CDR3 numbers 14 residues from cysteine through phenylalanine. This entry keeps only the CDR3 DNA: 42 bases, framed from base 1. A remark on this clonotype: Its antigen has not been determined. No base quality information exists; no much larger clone differs at one position.

This clonotype originated in a human donor with aplastic anemia. This receptor chain uses TRBV7-8 and TRBJ2-3; the D gene remains uncertain. The sequencing sample was made of sorted CD4+, CD8+, or CD8+CD57+ T cells (not recorded which) from PBMCs. The DNA reads TGTGCCAGCAGCTTACCTGACTTGGCGGATACGCAGTATTTT. The translation is CASSLPDLADTQYF.